A selection of T cell receptor beta chains follows, all from one sample in a study of response to subunit inactivated influenza vaccine. In TCRdb, the RT-PCR reads were re-called with MiXCR into one record per CDR3 protein. Of fewer than 750,000 distinct CDR3 sequences in the sample, around 15% were seen once. The sample consisted of PBMCs from blood, taken 11 to 12 days after vaccination. All receptors derive from a man aged 50-60 years who received an inactivated influenza vaccine. CDR3s include the opening cysteine and the closing phenylalanine or tryptophan. Each record gives: CDR3 protein, CDR3 DNA, clone size, D gene, J gene, V gene. D genes are given only for firm matches. Clone size is shown for a subset of rows, as once, few, many or a class of expanded clone.

CASSRTSGRGNEQFF,TGTGCCAGCAGCCGCACTAGCGGGAGAGGGAATGAGCAGTTCTTC,.,TRBD2,TRBJ2-1,TRBV6-1
CASSPGWGTDTQYF,TGTGCCAGCAGCCCAGGGTGGGGCACAGATACGCAGTATTTT,.,.,TRBJ2-3,TRBV7-2
CASSPKPGSNNEQFF,TGTGCCAGCTCACCCAAGCCGGGGTCTAACAATGAGCAGTTCTTC,few,.,TRBJ2-1,TRBV18
CASSRDLGGGELFF,TGCGCCAGCAGCCGCGACCTTGGGGGCGGGGAGCTGTTTTTT,few,.,TRBJ2-2,TRBV5-1
CSGTVYNEQFF,TGCAGTGGGACTGTATACAATGAGCAGTTCTTC,few,.,TRBJ2-1,TRBV20-1
CASSQPNAHERGPGDTQYF,TGCGCCAGCAGCCAACCGAATGCCCACGAGCGGGGGCCTGGGGATACGCAGTATTTT,medium-sized,TRBD2,TRBJ2-3,TRBV4-3
CASSLPGQGVRELFF,TGTGCCAGCAGTCTACCGGGACAGGGTGTCCGGGAGCTGTTTTTT,many,TRBD1,TRBJ2-2,TRBV12-3/TRBV12-4
CSARDHGTDTQYF,TGCAGTGCTAGAGATCACGGCACAGATACGCAGTATTTT,few,.,TRBJ2-3,TRBV20-1
CASSQEGAGVSNEQFF,TGTGCCAGCAGCCAAGAGGGAGCGGGAGTGAGCAATGAGCAGTTCTTC,many,TRBD2,TRBJ2-1,TRBV14
CAISVLGKTQYF,TGTGCCATCAGTGTTTTGGGGAAGACCCAGTACTTC,once,.,TRBJ2-5,TRBV10-3
CSARDPFDYTQYF,TGCAGTGCTAGAGATCCCTTCGATTATACGCAGTATTTT,.,.,TRBJ2-3,TRBV20-1
CACGANQPQHF,TGTGCCTGCGGGGCTAATCAGCCCCAGCATTTT,few,.,TRBJ1-5,TRBV12-3/TRBV12-4
CSARLGHANTEAFF,TGCAGTGCTAGATTGGGACACGCGAACACTGAAGCTTTCTTT,.,.,TRBJ1-1,TRBV20-1
CASFELGGYEQFF,TGTGCCAGCTTCGAACTTGGGGGGTATGAGCAGTTCTTC,few,.,TRBJ2-1,TRBV18
CASSLGGAGNTIYF,TGTGCCAGCAGTTTGGGAGGGGCTGGAAACACCATATATTTT,few,.,TRBJ1-3,TRBV27
CASGLGYEQYF,TGTGCCAGCGGTTTGGGGTACGAGCAGTACTTC,.,.,TRBJ2-7,TRBV2
CSAWGSAETQYF,TGCAGCGCCTGGGGCTCCGCGGAGACCCAGTACTTC,few,.,TRBJ2-5,TRBV29-1
CASSIPVGEQFF,TGTGCCAGCAGTATCCCTGTCGGTGAGCAGTTCTTC,few,.,TRBJ2-1,TRBV27
CSAGPSGRFDIQYF,TGCAGTGCGGGACCTAGCGGGAGGTTTGACATTCAGTACTTC,.,TRBD2,TRBJ2-4,TRBV20-1
CASRALSFSYEQYF,TGTGCCAGCAGGGCCCTGAGCTTCTCCTACGAGCAGTACTTC,.,.,TRBJ2-7,TRBV6-1
CASSLAGHLTYNEQFF,TGCGCCAGCAGCTTGGCCGGGCACTTGACCTACAATGAGCAGTTCTTC,.,.,TRBJ2-1,TRBV5-1
CASSLGRAGYTF,TGTGCCAGCAGCTTAGGCAGAGCCGGCTACACCTTC,many,.,TRBJ1-2,TRBV11-2
CASSYYPGTAYEQYF,TGTGCCAGCAGTTACTACCCCGGGACAGCCTACGAGCAGTACTTC,many,TRBD1,TRBJ2-7,TRBV6-5
CASSREALNTEAFF,TGTGCCAGCAGCCGCGAGGCCTTGAACACTGAAGCTTTCTTT,.,.,TRBJ1-1,TRBV3-1
CSVADSSNTEAFF,TGCAGCGTCGCGGACAGCTCGAACACTGAAGCTTTCTTT,.,.,TRBJ1-1,TRBV29-1
CASSLGDGANEKLFF,TGTGCCAGCAGTTTAGGGGACGGCGCTAATGAAAAACTGTTTTTT,.,.,TRBJ1-4,TRBV12-3/TRBV12-4
CSGMAGGVGEQYF,TGCAGTGGAATGGCGGGGGGGGTAGGAGAGCAGTACTTC,.,TRBD2,TRBJ2-7,TRBV20-1
CASSAQQETQYF,TGTGCCAGCAGTGCCCAGCAAGAGACCCAGTACTTC,.,.,TRBJ2-5,TRBV2
CASSRTPGQGVYNEQFF,TGCGCCAGCAGTCGAACTCCGGGACAGGGAGTATACAATGAGCAGTTCTTC,many,TRBD1,TRBJ2-1,TRBV4-1
CASSASRVSYEQYF,TGTGCCAGCAGCGCCTCGAGGGTCTCCTACGAGCAGTACTTC,few,.,TRBJ2-7,TRBV7-2
CSAREIVNNEQFF,TGCAGCGCTCGGGAGATAGTAAACAATGAGCAGTTCTTC,.,.,TRBJ2-1,TRBV29-1
CASSKVRVFPSTDTQYF,TGTGCCAGCAGCAAAGTGAGGGTCTTTCCTAGCACAGATACGCAGTATTTT,few,.,TRBJ2-3,TRBV21-1
CASSTGLANNEQFF,TGTGCCAGCAGCACGGGACTAGCGAACAATGAGCAGTTCTTC,.,TRBD2,TRBJ2-1,TRBV7-2
CSVSGGNSNQPQHF,TGCAGCGTGTCAGGGGGAAATAGCAATCAGCCCCAGCATTTT,few,TRBD1,TRBJ1-5,TRBV29-1
CASSFGRINTEAFF,TGCGCCAGCAGCTTCGGACGGATAAACACTGAAGCTTTCTTT,few,.,TRBJ1-1,TRBV5-1
CASSLRRGWRHRGEQYF,TGTGCCAGCAGCTTAAGGCGTGGGTGGCGGCATCGGGGCGAGCAGTACTTC,.,.,TRBJ2-7,TRBV7-3
CASSQSSGIYNEQFF,TGTGCCAGCAGCCAATCTAGCGGGATCTACAATGAGCAGTTCTTC,.,TRBD2,TRBJ2-1,TRBV3-1
CASRGGHSQPQHF,TGTGCCAGTCGCGGGGGTCACAGTCAGCCCCAGCATTTT,.,.,TRBJ1-5,TRBV19
CASSLGDWGSNQPQHF,TGTGCCAGCAGCTTGGGGGACTGGGGGAGCAATCAGCCCCAGCATTTT,few,.,TRBJ1-5,TRBV5-8
CSVQARMTNTEAFF,TGCAGCGTTCAAGCCCGGATGACGAACACTGAAGCTTTCTTT,.,.,TRBJ1-1,TRBV29-1
CASSLVEAYQYF,TGTGCCAGCAGCTTAGTGGAGGCGTACCAGTACTTC,.,.,TRBJ2-7,TRBV7-9
CASSAPWVSSGTDTQYF,TGTGCCAGCAGCGCTCCCTGGGTTAGTTCGGGCACAGATACGCAGTATTTT,few,.,TRBJ2-3,TRBV7-9
CASSLVARARYNEQFF,TGTGCCAGCAGTTTAGTGGCCAGGGCTCGCTACAATGAGCAGTTCTTC,few,.,TRBJ2-1,TRBV12-3/TRBV12-4
CASSWMTGDNEQFF,TGCGCCAGCAGCTGGATGACTGGCGACAATGAGCAGTTCTTC,few,.,TRBJ2-1,TRBV5-1
CAPKSSGTSGRKQETQYF,TGTGCCCCGAAATCCTCCGGGACTAGCGGGAGGAAGCAAGAGACCCAGTACTTC,.,TRBD2,TRBJ2-5,TRBV10-3
CASSAFLETQYF,TGTGCCAGCAGTGCCTTTTTGGAGACCCAGTACTTC,few,.,TRBJ2-5,TRBV5-6